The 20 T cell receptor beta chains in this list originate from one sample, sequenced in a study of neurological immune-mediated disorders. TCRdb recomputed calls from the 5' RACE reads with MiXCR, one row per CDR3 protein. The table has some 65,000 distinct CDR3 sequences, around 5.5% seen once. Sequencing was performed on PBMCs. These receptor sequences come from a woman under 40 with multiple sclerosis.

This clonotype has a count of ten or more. CDR3 sequence (DNA): TGTGCCAGCAGTCCGGGTAGTTACGAGCAGTACTTC. It specifies CASSPGSYEQYF. The rearrangement uses TRBV25-1 and TRBJ2-7, with D unresolved. V was cut by 5 bases and J by 4 bases, with 9 bases left in between. The CDR3 contains 12 residues. Germline CDR1 reads MGHDK; CDR2 reads SYGVNS.

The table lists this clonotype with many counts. The CDR3 DNA reads as TGCAGCGTTGGCGTCGACAGCATTTACGAGCAGTACTTC. Translation: CSVGVDSIYEQYF. The V gene is TRBV29-1, the J gene TRBJ2-7; perhaps TRBD1 as D (5 bases). The CDR3 has 13 amino acids. Germline assignment: CDR1 SQVTM and CDR2 ANQGSEA. Trimming shortened V by 4 bases and J by 4 bases, and 14 bases separated the two germline ends.

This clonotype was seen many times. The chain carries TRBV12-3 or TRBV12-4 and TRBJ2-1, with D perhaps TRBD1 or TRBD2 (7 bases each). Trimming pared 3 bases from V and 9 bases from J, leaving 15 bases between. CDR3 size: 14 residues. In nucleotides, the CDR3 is TGTGCCAGCAGTTTTAGCAGGGGGGGCGGTGAGCAGTTCTTC. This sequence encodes CASSFSRGGGEQFF.

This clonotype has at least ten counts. The CDR3 region is CASSPKVSRGDEQFF. The DNA for the CDR3 is TGCGCCAGCAGCCCCAAGGTGTCCCGGGGTGATGAGCAGTTCTTC. The V gene is TRBV5-1, the J gene TRBJ2-1; D may be TRBD2 (5 bases). Trimming left V 4 bases short and J 8 bases short, with 19 bases between. The CDR3 runs to 15 residues. Per germline, CDR1 SGHRS and CDR2 YFSETQ. Filled out from reference TRBV5-1 and TRBJ2-1, the complete variable domain reads KAGVTQTPRYLIKTRGQQVTLSCSPISGHRSVSWYQQTPGQGLQFLFEYFSETQRNKGNFPGRFSGRQFSNSRSEMNVSTLELGDSALYLCASSPKVSRGDEQFFGPGTRLTVL.

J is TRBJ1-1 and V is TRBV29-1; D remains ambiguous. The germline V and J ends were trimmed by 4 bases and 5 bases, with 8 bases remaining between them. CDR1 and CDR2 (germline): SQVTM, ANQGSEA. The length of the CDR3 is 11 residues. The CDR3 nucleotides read TGCAGCGTTGGGTCTTTAACTGAAGCTTTCTTT. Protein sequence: CSVGSLTEAFF.

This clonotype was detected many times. CDR3 coding DNA: TGCGCCAGCAGCTCTGAAGGAGGAAATCAGCCCCAGCATTTT. Amino acid sequence: CASSSEGGNQPQHF. The gene calls are TRBV5-1 and TRBJ1-5; unclear D gene. The CDR3 is 14 residues long. V dropped 3 bases and J dropped 4 bases, with 11 bases sitting between them. Germline values: CDR1 SGHRS, CDR2 YFSETQ.

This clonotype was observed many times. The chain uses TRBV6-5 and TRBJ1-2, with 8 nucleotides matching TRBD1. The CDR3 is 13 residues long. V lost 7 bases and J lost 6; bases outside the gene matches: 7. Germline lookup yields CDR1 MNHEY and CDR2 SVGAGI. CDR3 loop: CASTRDRRDGYTF. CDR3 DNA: TGTGCCAGCACCAGGGACAGGAGAGATGGCTACACCTTC.

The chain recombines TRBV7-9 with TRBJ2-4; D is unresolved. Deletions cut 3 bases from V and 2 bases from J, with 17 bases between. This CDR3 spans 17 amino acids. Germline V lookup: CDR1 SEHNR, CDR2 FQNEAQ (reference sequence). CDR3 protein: CASSFGRGDRTKNIQYF. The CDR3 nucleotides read TGTGCCAGCAGCTTTGGTCGTGGCGACCGAACCAAAAACATTCAGTACTTC.

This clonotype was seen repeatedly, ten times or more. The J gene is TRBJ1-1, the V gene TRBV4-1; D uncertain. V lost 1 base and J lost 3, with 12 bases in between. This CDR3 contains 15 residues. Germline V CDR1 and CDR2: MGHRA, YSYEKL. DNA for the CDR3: TGCGCCAGCAGCCAAGGAAGTGACACCCACACTGAAGCTTTCTTT. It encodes CASSQGSDTHTEAFF.

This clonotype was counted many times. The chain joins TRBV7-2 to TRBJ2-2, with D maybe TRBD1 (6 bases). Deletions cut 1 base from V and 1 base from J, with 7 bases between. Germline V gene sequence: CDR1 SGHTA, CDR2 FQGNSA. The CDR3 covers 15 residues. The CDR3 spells CASSLVTGNTGELFF. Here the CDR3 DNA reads TGTGCCAGCAGCTTAGTGACAGGGAACACCGGGGAGCTGTTTTTT. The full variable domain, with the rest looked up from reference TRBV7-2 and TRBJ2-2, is GAGVSQSPSNKVTEKGKDVELRCDPISGHTALYWYRQSLGQGLEFLIYFQGNSAPDKSGLPSDRFSAERTGGSVSTLTIQRTQQEDSAVYLCASSLVTGNTGELFFGEGSRLTVL.

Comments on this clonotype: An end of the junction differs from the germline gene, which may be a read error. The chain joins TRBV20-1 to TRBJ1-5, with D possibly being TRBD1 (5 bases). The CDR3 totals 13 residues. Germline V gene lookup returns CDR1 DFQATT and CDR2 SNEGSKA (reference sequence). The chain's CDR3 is CSASRQYNQPQNF. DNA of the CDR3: TGCAGTGCTAGCAGACAGTACAATCAGCCCCAGAATTTT.

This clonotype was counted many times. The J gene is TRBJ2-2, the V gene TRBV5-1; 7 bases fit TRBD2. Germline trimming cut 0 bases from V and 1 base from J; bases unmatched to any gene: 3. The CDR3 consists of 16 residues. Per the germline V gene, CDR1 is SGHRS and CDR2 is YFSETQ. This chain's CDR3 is CASSLEERGNTGELFF. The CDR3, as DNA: TGCGCCAGCAGCTTGGAGGAGCGGGGGAACACCGGGGAGCTGTTTTTT.

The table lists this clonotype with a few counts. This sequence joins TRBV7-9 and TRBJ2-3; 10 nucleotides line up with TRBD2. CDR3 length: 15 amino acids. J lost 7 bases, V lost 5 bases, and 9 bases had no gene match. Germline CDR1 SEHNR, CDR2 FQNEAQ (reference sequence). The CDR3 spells CASSPRLAGVYTQYF. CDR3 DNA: TGTGCCAGCAGCCCTAGGCTAGCGGGGGTGTATACGCAGTATTTT.

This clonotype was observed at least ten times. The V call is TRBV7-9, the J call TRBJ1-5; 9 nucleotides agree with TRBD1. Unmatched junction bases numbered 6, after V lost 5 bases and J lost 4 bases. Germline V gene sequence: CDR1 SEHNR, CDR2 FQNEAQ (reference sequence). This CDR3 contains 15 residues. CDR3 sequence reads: CASSPTGTGNQPQHF. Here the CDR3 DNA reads TGTGCCAGCAGCCCTACCGGGACAGGGAATCAGCCCCAGCATTTT.

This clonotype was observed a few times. CDR3 amino acids: CASSYRSRDRYTEAFF. The CDR3 DNA follows: TGTGCCAGCAGCTACCGATCTAGGGACAGGTACACTGAAGCTTTCTTT. V gene TRBV7-9 combines with J gene TRBJ1-1, with 8 bases matching TRBD1. The germline gives CDR1 SEHNR, CDR2 FQNEAQ (reference sequence). Germline trimming cut 4 bases from V and 3 bases from J; bases unmatched to any gene: 10. This CDR3 has 16 amino acids.

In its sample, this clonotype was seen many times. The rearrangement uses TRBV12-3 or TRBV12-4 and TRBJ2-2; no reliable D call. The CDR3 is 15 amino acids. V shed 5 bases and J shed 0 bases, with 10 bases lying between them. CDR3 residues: CASSVTGPNTGELFF. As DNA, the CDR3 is TGTGCCAGCAGTGTCACCGGACCGAACACCGGGGAGCTGTTTTTT.

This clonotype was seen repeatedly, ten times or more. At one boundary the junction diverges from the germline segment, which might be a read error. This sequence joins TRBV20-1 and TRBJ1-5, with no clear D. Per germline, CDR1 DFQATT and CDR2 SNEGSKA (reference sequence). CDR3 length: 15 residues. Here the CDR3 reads CSAREPGYSNQPQNF. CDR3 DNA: TGCAGTGCTAGAGAACCGGGGTATAGCAATCAGCCCCAGAATTTT.

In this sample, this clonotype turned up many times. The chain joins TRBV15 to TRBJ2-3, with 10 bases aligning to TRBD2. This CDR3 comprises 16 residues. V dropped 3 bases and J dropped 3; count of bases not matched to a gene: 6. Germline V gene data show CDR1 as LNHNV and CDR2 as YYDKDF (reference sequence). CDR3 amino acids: CATSRKRGGRTDTQYF. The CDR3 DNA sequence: TGTGCCACCAGCAGGAAGCGGGGGGGCCGGACAGATACGCAGTATTTT.

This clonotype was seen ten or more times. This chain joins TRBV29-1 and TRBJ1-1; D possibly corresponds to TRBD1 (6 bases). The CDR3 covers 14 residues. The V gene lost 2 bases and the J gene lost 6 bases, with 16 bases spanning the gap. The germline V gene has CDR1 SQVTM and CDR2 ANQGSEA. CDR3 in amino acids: CSVESYVGGPEAFF. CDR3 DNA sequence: TGCAGCGTTGAATCTTATGTCGGGGGGCCTGAAGCTTTCTTT.

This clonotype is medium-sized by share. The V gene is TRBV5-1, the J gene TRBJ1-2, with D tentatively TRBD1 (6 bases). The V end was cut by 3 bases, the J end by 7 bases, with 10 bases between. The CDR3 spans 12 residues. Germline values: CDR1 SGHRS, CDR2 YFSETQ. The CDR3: CASSSNRAGYTF. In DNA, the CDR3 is TGCGCCAGCAGCTCAAACAGGGCTGGCTACACCTTC.